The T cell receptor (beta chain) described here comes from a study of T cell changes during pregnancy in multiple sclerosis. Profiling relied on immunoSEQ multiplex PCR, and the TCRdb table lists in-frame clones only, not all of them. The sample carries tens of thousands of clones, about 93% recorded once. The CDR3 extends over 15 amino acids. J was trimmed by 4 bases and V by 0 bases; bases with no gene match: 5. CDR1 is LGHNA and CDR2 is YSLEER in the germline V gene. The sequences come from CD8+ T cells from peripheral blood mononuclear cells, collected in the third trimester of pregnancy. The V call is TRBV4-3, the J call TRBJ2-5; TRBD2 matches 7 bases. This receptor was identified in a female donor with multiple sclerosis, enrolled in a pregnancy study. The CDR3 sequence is CASSQEWDYTETQYF. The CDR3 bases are TGCGCCAGCAGCCAAGAGTGGGACTATACAGAGACCCAGTACTTC.